The 31 T cell receptor beta chains below all came from one sample that was sequenced in a study of control samples from healthy donors and cancer patients. TCRdb keeps only in-frame clones here, not all; method: immunoSEQ multiplex PCR. The sample yields about 12,000 clones, approximately 94% seen once. The material sequenced was PBMCs. Source of these receptors: a man aged 70-80 years with head and neck cancer.

The chain links TRBV19 to TRBJ2-5; perhaps D is TRBD1 or TRBD2 (7 bases each). The CDR3 sequence is 14 residues long. V was pared by 10 bases and J by 1 base, with 16 bases between. Germline assignment: CDR1 LNHDA and CDR2 SQIVND (reference sequence). The CDR3 DNA sequence: TGTGCCACCAGGGGGGGTGGGGGCCAAGAGACCCAGTACTTC. As protein: CATRGGGGQETQYF. The full variable domain, in which reference TRBV19 and TRBJ2-5 provide the parts outside the CDR3, is DGGITQSPKYLFRKEGQNVTLSCEQNLNHDAMYWYRQDPGQGLRLIYYSQIVNDFQKGDIAEGYSVSREKKESFPLTVTSAQKNPTAFYLCATRGGGGQETQYFGPGTRLLVL.

The chain links TRBV5-1 to TRBJ2-2; D call uncertain. V was pared by 0 bases and J by 7 bases, with 13 bases between. This CDR3 region has 15 residues. From germline, CDR1 is SGHRS and CDR2 YFSETQ. CDR3 DNA: TGCGCCAGCAGCTTGGTGCGCCGGACCAGCGGGGAGCTGTTTTTT. Protein sequence: CASSLVRRTSGELFF. Based on the CDR3 plus reference TRBV5-1 and TRBJ2-2, the full variable domain is KAGVTQTPRYLIKTRGQQVTLSCSPISGHRSVSWYQQTPGQGLQFLFEYFSETQRNKGNFPGRFSGRQFSNSRSEMNVSTLELGDSALYLCASSLVRRTSGELFFGEGSRLTVL.

This chain links TRBV6-1 with TRBJ1-1; no definite D call. Germline V gene sequence: CDR1 MNHNS, CDR2 SASEGT. The CDR3 is made up of 14 amino acids. V lost 2 bases to trimming and J lost 1 base, with 8 bases between them. CDR3 amino acids: CASSERVKNTEAFF. As DNA, the CDR3 is TGTGCCAGCAGTGAAAGGGTGAAGAACACTGAAGCTTTCTTT.

CDR3 loop: CASSQTGYQETQYF. The CDR3 bases are TGTGCCAGCAGCCAGACGGGGTACCAAGAGACCCAGTACTTC. The rearrangement joins TRBV7-9 to TRBJ2-5, with D possibly matching TRBD2 (5 bases). V lost 5 bases and J 0 bases, leaving 10 bases between the germline ends. CDR1 and CDR2 from the germline V gene are SEHNR and FQNEAQ (reference sequence). CDR3 size: 14 residues.

The rearrangement links TRBV12-3 or TRBV12-4 to TRBJ2-2; D not certain. Trimming took off 3 bases at V and 6 bases at J, with 5 bases between the two ends. The CDR3 covers 12 residues. DNA of the CDR3: TGTGCCAGCAGTTTGGGTGCCGGGGAGCTGTTTTTT. It translates to CASSLGAGELFF.

The J gene is TRBJ2-7, the V gene TRBV7-9; 8 bases agree with TRBD2. Looked up from germline, CDR1 is SEHNR and CDR2 is FQNEAQ (reference sequence). After removal of 8 bases from V and 3 bases from J, the junction contained 6 bases not matched to a gene. This CDR3 contains 13 residues. The CDR3 nucleotides read TGTGCCAGCCAACCCCGGGGGGGCTACGAGCAGTACTTC. Amino acid sequence: CASQPRGGYEQYF.

The rearrangement joins TRBV5-1 to TRBJ1-2, with a possible D match to TRBD1 (6 bases). The CDR3 is 14 amino acids. V was pared by 0 bases and J by 8 bases, with 14 bases between. Germline values: CDR1 SGHRS, CDR2 YFSETQ. The CDR3 DNA reads as TGCGCCAGCAGCTTGGGGACAGAGGGCGGAGGCTACACCTTC. It codes for CASSLGTEGGGYTF.

The chain has TRBV10-3 and TRBJ2-1, with D tentatively TRBD1 (5 bases). The V gene lost 1 base and the J gene lost 15 bases, with 19 bases spanning the gap. Germline CDR1 reads ENHRY; CDR2 reads SYGVKD. The length of the CDR3 is 14 residues. The CDR3 DNA reads as TGTGCCATCAGTGAGTTAGGGCCAGTAGGGGCCCCGTTCTTC. It codes for CAISELGPVGAPFF.

V usage is TRBV6-5 and J usage is TRBJ2-2; no definite D call. The CDR3 consists of 14 residues. Between the trimmed V and J ends, which lost 6 bases and 1 base, there was a span of 9 bases. Germline V gives CDR1 MNHEY, CDR2 SVGAGI. The CDR3 region has the DNA TGTGCCAGCAGGGACGTAATGAACACCGGGGAGCTGTTTTTT. This gives the protein CASRDVMNTGELFF.

The chain is built from TRBV6-6 and TRBJ1-6; the D gene is possibly TRBD1 (5 bases). Trimming cost V 7 bases and J 5 bases, with 18 bases left between them. CDR3 length: 16 amino acids. Germline assignment: CDR1 MNHNY and CDR2 SVGAGI (reference sequence). The CDR3 nucleotides read TGTGCCAGCATGGAGGGGCGCAAGTCCCATAATTCACCCCTCCACTTT. It codes for CASMEGRKSHNSPLHF.

The chain couples TRBV5-1 to TRBJ1-2; the D gene is possibly TRBD1 (6 bases). Trimming removed 4 bases at V and 2 bases at J, with 9 bases between. The CDR3 has 13 residues. The germline CDR1 and CDR2 sequences are SGHRS and YFSETQ. The CDR3 loop reads CASSTGTNYGYTF. The CDR3 DNA follows: TGCGCCAGCAGCACCGGGACAAACTATGGCTACACCTTC.

This chain links TRBV29-1 with TRBJ2-5; 12 bases are a match to TRBD1. CDR1 is SQVTM, CDR2 ANQGSEA, per germline. This CDR3 has 14 residues. V shed 3 bases, J shed 5 bases, and the junction held 4 bases outside the gene matches. The CDR3 is CSVEGQGAYETQYF. DNA of the CDR3: TGCAGCGTTGAGGGACAGGGGGCCTATGAGACCCAGTACTTC.

The V call is TRBV5-1, the J call TRBJ2-7, with D maybe TRBD1 (6 bases). Germline lookup yields CDR1 SGHRS and CDR2 YFSETQ. The length of the CDR3 is 13 residues. The V gene lost 2 bases and the J gene lost 6 bases, with 12 bases spanning the gap. The CDR3 spells CASSFDDRPEQYF. CDR3 nucleotide sequence: TGCGCCAGCAGCTTTGATGACAGGCCCGAGCAGTACTTC.

The rearrangement links TRBV2 to TRBJ2-3, with D maybe TRBD2 (6 bases). CDR3 length: 14 amino acids. The germline V and J ends were trimmed by 5 bases and 5 bases, with 14 bases remaining between them. The V gene's germline CDR1 is SNHLY and CDR2 FYNNEI. CDR3 sequence: CASSRDLDIDTQYF. DNA for the CDR3: TGTGCCAGCAGTCGGGACTTAGATATAGATACGCAGTATTTT.

V and J are TRBV5-1 and TRBJ2-1, with 11 bases fitting TRBD2. After removal of 1 base from V and 8 bases from J, the junction contained 11 bases not matched to a gene. The germline gives CDR1 SGHRS, CDR2 YFSETQ. The CDR3 totals 17 residues. The CDR3 nucleotides read TGCGCCAGCAGCTTGCAACCTAGCGGGGGGACTGTCCATGAGCAGTTCTTC. This translates into CASSLQPSGGTVHEQFF. Full variable domain (rest looked up from reference TRBV5-1 and TRBJ2-1): KAGVTQTPRYLIKTRGQQVTLSCSPISGHRSVSWYQQTPGQGLQFLFEYFSETQRNKGNFPGRFSGRQFSNSRSEMNVSTLELGDSALYLCASSLQPSGGTVHEQFFGPGTRLTVL.

This sequence joins TRBV12-3 or TRBV12-4 and TRBJ2-7; 11 bases fit TRBD2. The CDR3 has 13 residues. V gave up 4 bases and J gave up 5 bases; unmatched junction bases: 1. CDR3 nucleotides: TGTGCCAGCAGTTCACTAGCGGGGGACGAGCAGTACTTC. It yields the protein CASSSLAGDEQYF.

The chain joins TRBV5-1 to TRBJ1-4; TRBD1 is a possible D gene (5 bases). Trimming removed 6 bases from V and 3 bases from J, with 15 bases in between. The germline V gene has CDR1 SGHRS and CDR2 YFSETQ. This CDR3 region has 15 residues. The CDR3 nucleotides are TGCGCCAGCACACAATTGGGGGGAGCTAATGAAAAACTGTTTTTT. Protein sequence: CASTQLGGANEKLFF.

J is TRBJ2-1 and V is TRBV6-5; D remains unclear. The CDR3 runs 14 residues. The germline gives CDR1 MNHEY, CDR2 SVGAGI. Trimming pared 0 bases from V and 11 bases from J, leaving 14 bases between. In DNA, the CDR3 is TGTGCCAGCAGTTACTCGGTTTGGGTGCAGAAGCAGTTCTTC. It specifies CASSYSVWVQKQFF.

V is TRBV7-9 and J is TRBJ2-1, with 11 bases that match TRBD2. The CDR3 consists of 17 residues. V shed 5 bases, J shed 1 base, and the junction held 7 bases outside the gene matches. CDR1 and CDR2 (germline): SEHNR, FQNEAQ (reference sequence). The DNA for the CDR3 is TGTGCCAGCAGCCGACCTATAGCGGGAGGGTCCTACAATGAGCAGTTCTTC. It codes for CASSRPIAGGSYNEQFF.

The V call is TRBV2, the J call TRBJ2-3, with TRBD2 matching over 7 bases. The trim removed 6 bases at V and 2 bases at J, leaving 8 bases unmatched. This CDR3 comprises 15 residues. CDR1 SNHLY and CDR2 FYNNEI come from the germline V gene. CDR3: CASSFTGTNTDTQYF. CDR3 nucleotides: TGTGCCAGCAGCTTTACCGGGACTAACACAGATACGCAGTATTTT.

The chain employs TRBV6-5 and TRBJ2-3; D unresolved. Germline V gene data show CDR1 as MNHEY and CDR2 as SVGAGI. Between the trimmed V and J ends, which lost 0 bases and 1 base, there was a span of 5 bases. This CDR3 is built from 14 residues. Here the CDR3 DNA reads TGTGCCAGCAGTTACTCTTCCGGCACAGATACGCAGTATTTT. It is translated as CASSYSSGTDTQYF.

The chain recombines TRBV6-6 with TRBJ2-7; the match to TRBD1 covers 9 bases. The germline V gene has CDR1 MNHNY and CDR2 SVGAGI (reference sequence). J lost 5 bases, V lost 7 bases, and 15 bases had no gene match. This CDR3 spans 16 amino acids. CDR3 nucleotide sequence: TGTGCCAGCACCAAATACGGGACAGGGACCTTAGACGAGCAGTACTTC. Residues: CASTKYGTGTLDEQYF.

V gene TRBV11-3 combines with J gene TRBJ2-1, with unresolved D. Between the trimmed V and J ends, which lost 1 base and 0 bases, there was a span of 4 bases. Germline V CDR1 and CDR2: SGHNT, YENEEA. The CDR3 runs to 14 residues. The CDR3 region has the DNA TGTGCCAGCAGCTTAGGACCCTCCTACAATGAGCAGTTCTTC. It specifies CASSLGPSYNEQFF.

CDR3 loop: CASSFRGTGGYLTEKLFF. CDR3 DNA: TGTGCCAGCAGCTTTAGAGGGACAGGGGGATACCTAACAGAAAAACTGTTTTTT. V gene TRBV7-9 combines with J gene TRBJ1-4; 11 nucleotides align to TRBD1. Germline loops: CDR1 SEHNR, CDR2 FQNEAQ (reference sequence). This CDR3 comprises 18 residues. With 3 bases clipped from V and 8 bases from J, the junction kept 14 bases outside the gene matches.

This rearrangement joins TRBV27 to TRBJ1-4; the match to TRBD1 covers 10 bases. J gave up 8 bases and V 5 bases, and 8 bases lay outside the gene matches. Germline assignment: CDR1 MNHEY and CDR2 SMNVEV (reference sequence). CDR3 size: 15 residues. CDR3 nucleotides: TGTGCCAGCAGTCCAAGACAGGGGGCGGGGGAAAAACTGTTTTTT. Its protein product is CASSPRQGAGEKLFF.

This rearrangement joins TRBV6-2 or TRBV6-3 to TRBJ1-6; TRBD1 agrees at 7 bases. This CDR3 region has 16 residues. The V gene end was trimmed by 2 bases and the J gene end by 2 bases; junction bases not matched to a gene: 3. The germline CDR1 and CDR2 sequences are MNHEY and SVGEGT. DNA for the CDR3: TGTGCCAGCAGTTACGGAGGGACAGCCTATAATTCACCCCTCCACTTT. As protein: CASSYGGTAYNSPLHF.

This clone showed up just once. The V gene is TRBV2, the J gene TRBJ1-5; D remains unclear. The germline V gene encodes CDR1 SNHLY and CDR2 FYNNEI. V was clipped by 3 bases and J by 4 bases, with 4 bases between them. CDR3 length equals 12 residues. The CDR3 reads CASSEPNQPQHF. In nucleotides, the CDR3 is TGTGCCAGCAGTGAGCCTAATCAGCCCCAGCATTTT.

The chain recombines TRBV18 with TRBJ2-7, with TRBD2 identical over 10 bases. V dropped 2 bases and J dropped 4; count of bases not matched to a gene: 11. CDR3 size: 17 residues. Germline loops: CDR1 KGHSH, CDR2 LQKENI. The CDR3, as DNA: TGTGCCAGCTCACCAGGCCCCAGGGCTAGCGGGAGTTACGAGCAGTACTTC. It translates to CASSPGPRASGSYEQYF.

The chain combines TRBV7-3 with TRBJ2-1, with D possibly being TRBD2 (6 bases). V was pared by 8 bases and J by 9 bases, with 14 bases between. The CDR3 is made up of 12 amino acids. The germline V gene has CDR1 SGHTA and CDR2 FQGTGA. CDR3 sequence: CASSYPRGEQFF. For the CDR3, the DNA is TGTGCCAGCTCTTACCCGCGGGGTGAGCAGTTCTTC.

The chain recombines TRBV5-1 with TRBJ1-1; 9 positions agree with TRBD1. This CDR3 is built from 15 residues. Germline V gene sequence: CDR1 SGHRS, CDR2 YFSETQ. Trimming removed 0 bases from V and 4 bases from J; junction bases left unmatched: 4. The CDR3 region has the DNA TGCGCCAGCAGCTTGGGGGACAGGGCCGGCACTGAAGCTTTCTTT. Protein product: CASSLGDRAGTEAFF. Drawing the rest from reference TRBV5-1 and TRBJ1-1, the complete variable domain is KAGVTQTPRYLIKTRGQQVTLSCSPISGHRSVSWYQQTPGQGLQFLFEYFSETQRNKGNFPGRFSGRQFSNSRSEMNVSTLELGDSALYLCASSLGDRAGTEAFFGQGTRLTVV.

This clone was observed once. The gene calls are TRBV28 and TRBJ1-5; 8 positions match TRBD1. Germline V lookup: CDR1 MDHEN, CDR2 SYDVKM. The CDR3 loop spans 14 amino acids. Losses at the gene ends were 6 bases for V and 9 bases for J; bases not matched to a gene: 10. CDR3 protein: CASSPRTGKWPQHF. The CDR3 DNA follows: TGTGCCAGCAGCCCTCGGACAGGGAAATGGCCCCAGCATTTT.